Below, 8 T cell receptor beta chains from the same sample are listed, as sequenced in a study of T cell responses to AZD1222 COVID-19 vaccine. Here immunoSEQ multiplex PCR was the method, and the copy in TCRdb shows in-frame clones only, minus some. This table holds about 140,000 clones, 93% found once. The source was peripheral blood, collected after recovery from COVID-19. The receptors originated from an adult who had recovered from COVID-19.

The V gene is TRBV5-1, the J gene TRBJ2-5, with TRBD2 identical over 8 bases. The CDR3 runs to 14 residues. The ends lost 4 bases at V and 5 bases at J; junction bases unmatched: 7. CDR1 SGHRS and CDR2 YFSETQ come from the germline V gene. CDR3 amino acids: CASSPGLVVETQYF. CDR3 bases: TGCGCCAGCAGCCCGGGACTAGTGGTGGAGACCCAGTACTTC. The complete variable domain, with remaining parts taken from reference TRBV5-1 and TRBJ2-5, reads KAGVTQTPRYLIKTRGQQVTLSCSPISGHRSVSWYQQTPGQGLQFLFEYFSETQRNKGNFPGRFSGRQFSNSRSEMNVSTLELGDSALYLCASSPGLVVETQYFGPGTRLLVL.

The chain carries TRBV5-5 and TRBJ2-7; TRBD2 is a possible D gene (6 bases). The V and J ends lost 3 bases and 5 bases respectively, with 9 bases between them. The CDR3 sequence is 12 residues long. Germline-derived CDR1 and CDR2 are SGHKS and YYEKEE (reference sequence). CDR3 in DNA: TGTGCCAGCAGCTGGGGAGGCGACGAGCAGTACTTC. This sequence encodes CASSWGGDEQYF.

The CDR3 nucleotides read TGTGCCAGCAGTTTTTCCGGGAGGGGCTACGAGCAGTACTTC. Protein product: CASSFSGRGYEQYF. V is TRBV28 and J is TRBJ2-7, with 8 bases fitting TRBD2. The germline V gene has CDR1 MDHEN and CDR2 SYDVKM. The CDR3 has 14 residues. V gave up 3 bases and J gave up 3 bases; unmatched junction bases: 4. The complete variable domain, with remaining parts taken from reference TRBV28 and TRBJ2-7, reads DVKVTQSSRYLVKRTGEKVFLECVQDMDHENMFWYRQDPGLGLRLIYFSYDVKMKEKGDIPEGYSVSREKKERFSLILESASTNQTSMYLCASSFSGRGYEQYFGPGTRLTVT.

This clone was recorded once. The gene calls are TRBV2 and TRBJ2-1; TRBD1 matches at 8 bases. Germline CDR1 SNHLY, CDR2 FYNNEI. The CDR3 runs to 16 residues. Trimming removed 4 bases from V and 3 bases from J; junction bases left unmatched: 8. The CDR3 loop is CASSGPGQENYNEQFF. The DNA for the CDR3 is TGTGCCAGCAGTGGTCCGGGACAGGAAAACTACAATGAGCAGTTCTTC.

This chain uses TRBV28 with TRBJ1-1; D is possibly TRBD1 (5 bases). V dropped 2 bases and J dropped 5 bases, with 24 bases sitting between them. The germline gives CDR1 MDHEN, CDR2 SYDVKM. This CDR3 has 18 residues. CDR3 sequence: CASSLQKFGQGHGTEAFF. The CDR3 nucleotides read TGTGCCAGCAGTTTACAGAAGTTTGGGCAGGGTCATGGAACTGAAGCTTTCTTT.

V gene TRBV19 combines with J gene TRBJ2-7, with D possibly called TRBD1 or TRBD2 (5 bases each). Germline CDR1 reads LNHDA; CDR2 reads SQIVND (reference sequence). V was shortened by 9 bases and J by 2 bases, with 20 bases between the two germline ends. CDR3 size: 15 residues. CDR3 DNA sequence: TGTGCCAGCGCCGACCTCCGGGACCTCCCCTACGAGCAGTACTTC. It specifies CASADLRDLPYEQYF.

The V gene is TRBV5-6, the J gene TRBJ1-6; no clear D gene. This CDR3 spans 17 amino acids. CDR1 is SGHDT, CDR2 YYEEEE, per germline. Trimming shortened V by 0 bases and J by 0 bases, and 10 bases separated the two germline ends. This CDR3 is CASSLGPRSSYNSPLHF. As DNA, the CDR3 is TGTGCCAGCAGCTTGGGTCCCAGGAGCTCCTATAATTCACCCCTCCACTTT.

This chain joins TRBV6-5 and TRBJ1-2; tentatively, D is TRBD1 (6 bases). Per germline, CDR1 MNHEY and CDR2 SVGAGI. V was shortened by 5 bases and J by 5 bases, with 18 bases between the two germline ends. The CDR3 runs to 15 residues. Here the CDR3 reads CASSRTVLSTYGYTF. The CDR3, as DNA: TGTGCCAGCAGTAGGACAGTTCTTTCTACTTATGGCTACACCTTC.